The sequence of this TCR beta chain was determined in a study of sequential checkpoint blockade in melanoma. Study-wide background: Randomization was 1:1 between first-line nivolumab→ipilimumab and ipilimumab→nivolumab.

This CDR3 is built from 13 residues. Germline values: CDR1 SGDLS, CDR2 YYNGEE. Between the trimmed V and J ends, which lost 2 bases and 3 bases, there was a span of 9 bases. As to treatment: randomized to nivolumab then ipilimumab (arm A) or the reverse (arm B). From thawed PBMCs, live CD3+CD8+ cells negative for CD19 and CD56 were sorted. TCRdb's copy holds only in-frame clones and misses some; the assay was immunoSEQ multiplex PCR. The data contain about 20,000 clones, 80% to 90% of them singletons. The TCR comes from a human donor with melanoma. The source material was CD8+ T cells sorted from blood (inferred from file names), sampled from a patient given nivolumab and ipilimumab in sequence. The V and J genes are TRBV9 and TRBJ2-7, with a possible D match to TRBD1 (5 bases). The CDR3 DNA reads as TGTGCCAGCAGCGTGGAAGACAGCTACGAGCAGTACTTC. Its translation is CASSVEDSYEQYF.